Included here is one T cell receptor beta chain sequence, with context. As yet, its antigen is unknown. This specimen comes from a study of immune evolution from preneoplasia to lung adenocarcinoma. Study results and caveats: Normal lung had highest clonality; later lesions appeared denser, more diverse.

Patient tissue came from resections in Japan or China, 2014–2017. The table came from immunoSEQ multiplex PCR; TCRdb's copy has only in-frame clones and leaves some out. The data contain roughly 4,000 clones, over 75% of them singletons. CDR1 SGHRS and CDR2 YFSETQ come from the germline V gene. V lost 0 bases, J lost 2 bases, and 6 bases stayed unmatched. The CDR3 has 18 residues. This clonotype was sampled from a person aged 55-80 years with lung adenocarcinoma. The sample consisted of FFPE lung adenocarcinoma in situ tissue. This chain uses TRBV5-1 with TRBJ2-5; 14 bases line up with TRBD2. For the CDR3, the DNA is TGCGCCAGCAGCTTGGCCCCGGGACTAGCGGGGGTTCAAGAGACCCAGTACTTC. Its translation: CASSLAPGLAGVQETQYF.